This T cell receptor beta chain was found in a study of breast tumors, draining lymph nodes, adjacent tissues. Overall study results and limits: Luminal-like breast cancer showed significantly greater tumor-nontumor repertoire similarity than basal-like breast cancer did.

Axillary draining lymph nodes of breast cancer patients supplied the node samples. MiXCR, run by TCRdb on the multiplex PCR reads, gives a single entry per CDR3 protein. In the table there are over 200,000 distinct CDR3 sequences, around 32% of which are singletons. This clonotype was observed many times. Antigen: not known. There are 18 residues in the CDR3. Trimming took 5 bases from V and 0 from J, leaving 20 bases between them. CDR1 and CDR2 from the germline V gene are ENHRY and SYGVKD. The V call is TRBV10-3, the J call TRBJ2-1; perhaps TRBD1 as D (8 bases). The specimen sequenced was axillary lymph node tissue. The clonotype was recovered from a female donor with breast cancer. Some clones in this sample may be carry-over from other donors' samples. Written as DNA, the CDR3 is TGTGCCATCAGTTCACAGGGGGGTAGCGGGTCCTCCTACAATGAGCAGTTCTTC. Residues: CAISSQGGSGSSYNEQFF.